Listed below are T cell receptor beta chains from one sample, sequenced in a study of blood T cells in healthy people across ages. TCRdb re-derived calls from the 5' RACE reads in MiXCR, one entry per CDR3 protein. The table records about 800,000 distinct CDR3 sequences, over 45% of them present only once. Sequencing used blood. The source is a man aged 30-40 years in good health. CDR3s include the opening cysteine and the closing phenylalanine or tryptophan. Each record gives: D gene, V gene, J gene, clone size, CDR3 DNA, CDR3 protein. The D gene is left open where the match is weak. Rows give clone size only sometimes, using once, few, many, or a class for an expanded clone.

>TRBD1|TRBV20-1|TRBJ1-1|NA
TGCAGTGCTGACGTATATGACAGGGGGCAAACTGAAGCTTTCTTT
CSADVYDRGQTEAFF
>NA|TRBV3-1|TRBJ1-4|NA
TGTGCCAGCAGCCAAGCGGCGGCCGGCGGGGATGAAAAACTGTTTTTT
CASSQAAAGGDEKLFF
>TRBD2|TRBV7-2|TRBJ2-3|NA
TGTGCCAGCTTGAGCGGGAGGGACACAGATACGCAGTATTTT
CASLSGRDTDTQYF
>NA|TRBV12-3/TRBV12-4|TRBJ2-1|NA
TGTGCCAGCAGGCCTGGACTGGGGGATGAGCAGTTCTTC
CASRPGLGDEQFF
>NA|TRBV29-1|TRBJ2-1|NA
TGCAGCGTTGGGGTCCTCAATGAGCAGTTCTTC
CSVGVLNEQFF
>TRBD1|TRBV7-2|TRBJ1-6|NA
TGTGCCAGCAGCTTAGCGGGAGGGGACAGTTCACCCCTCCACTTT
CASSLAGGDSSPLHF
>TRBD2|TRBV12-3/TRBV12-4|TRBJ2-7|NA
TGTGCCAGCAAAAGCGGGGGGCAGGAGACCGAGTACTTC
CASKSGGQETEYF
>TRBD2|TRBV19|TRBJ2-7|NA
TGTGCCAGTAGTCCCAGGACTAGCGGGGTTCTCGCCTCCTACGAGCAGTACTTC
CASSPRTSGVLASYEQYF
>TRBD2|TRBV28|TRBJ2-4|NA
TGTGCCAGCAGTGTGGCGGGAGTGTTTGACATTCAGTACTTC
CASSVAGVFDIQYF
>NA|TRBV29-1|TRBJ1-2|NA
TGCAGCGTAGGACGGTTCTATGGCTACACCTTC
CSVGRFYGYTF
>NA|TRBV10-2|TRBJ2-7|NA
TGCGCCAGCAGTGAACAGGCACCATACGAGCAGTACTTC
CASSEQAPYEQYF
>NA|TRBV4-3|TRBJ1-4|few
TGCGCCAGCGCCCTGGTAATTAATGAAAAACTGTTTTTT
CASALVINEKLFF
>NA|TRBV10-3|TRBJ2-7|NA
TGTGCCATCAGTGCCTCGGTCGTATCAACCTACGAGCAGTACTTC
CAISASVVSTYEQYF
>TRBD2|TRBV20-1|TRBJ2-1|NA
TGCAGTGCTAGCGGACTAGCGGGGAGCTCCTACAATGAGCAGTTCTTC
CSASGLAGSSYNEQFF
>NA|TRBV10-3|TRBJ2-5|NA
TGTGCCATCAGTGAGTCACTGGCAGGCGACATGGAGTACTTC
CAISESLAGDMEYF
>TRBD2|TRBV27|TRBJ2-5|NA
TGTGCCAGCAGTTTCCCAGGGACTAATGAGCAGTACTTC
CASSFPGTNEQYF
>TRBD2|TRBV11-3|TRBJ2-3|few
TGTGCCAGCAGCTTAGGAACCGGGACTAGCGGGACAGATACGCAGTATTTT
CASSLGTGTSGTDTQYF
>NA|TRBV4-3|TRBJ2-1|NA
TGCGCCAGCAGCCACCTATCGATGGATCGGCATGAGCAGTTCTTC
CASSHLSMDRHEQFF
>TRBD1|TRBV7-6|TRBJ1-2|NA
TGTGCCAGCAGCCCCGGGACAGGGGGCTCTGCGGGATGGGGTGGCTACACCTTC
CASSPGTGGSAGWGGYTF
>NA|TRBV10-3|TRBJ2-1|NA
TGTGCCATCAGTGAGTACAGGGAGCAGTTCTTC
CAISEYREQFF
>NA|TRBV5-1|TRBJ2-3|few
TGCGCCAGCAGCCCGGACCGGGCCTCCGGAGATACGCAGTATTTT
CASSPDRASGDTQYF
>NA|TRBV7-2|TRBJ1-6|NA
TGTGCCAGCAGCTTAGGAGGGGCGGGTAGTTCACCCCTCCACTTT
CASSLGGAGSSPLHF
>NA|TRBV20-1|TRBJ2-7|few
TGCAGTGTAGGGGGGGAAAGCTCCTACGAGCAGTACTTC
CSVGGESSYEQYF
>TRBD2|TRBV6-6|TRBJ2-2|few
TGTGCCAGCAGCCTAGCGGGAGGCACCGGGGAGCTGTTTTTT
CASSLAGGTGELFF
>NA|TRBV6-4|TRBJ2-2|NA
TGTGCCAGCAGTGAGCGGACTAACACCGGGGAGCTGTTTTTT
CASSERTNTGELFF